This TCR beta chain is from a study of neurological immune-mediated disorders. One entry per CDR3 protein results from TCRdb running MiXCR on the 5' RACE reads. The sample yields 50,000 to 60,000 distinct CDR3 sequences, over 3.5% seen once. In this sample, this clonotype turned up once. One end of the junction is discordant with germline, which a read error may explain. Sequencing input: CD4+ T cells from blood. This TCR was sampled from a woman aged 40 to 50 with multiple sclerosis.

The chain's CDR3 is CASSYYVGRGTDMQYF. The CDR3 nucleotides are TGTGCCAGCAGTTACTACGTGGGCAGGGGGACAGATATGCAGTATTTT. The chain employs TRBV6-5 and TRBJ2-3; TRBD1 matches at 7 bases. The CDR3 is 16 residues long. Germline V gene data show CDR1 as MNHEY and CDR2 as SVGAGI.